These 2 T cell receptor beta chains were sequenced from one sample in a study of molecular identifiers for immune sequencing clone quantification. MiXCR, applied by TCRdb to the PCR reads, yields one record per CDR3 protein. The top ten hold roughly 0.83% of the sample, which has about 640,000 distinct CDR3 sequences, 15% to 20% seen once. The sequencing sample was made of naive CD8+ T cells from blood, with Jurkat cell RNA spiked in. Stated subset: FACS-sorted CD8+CD4-CCR7+CD45RA+ naive T cells. These receptor sequences come from a human donor in good health. Some libraries in this study had Jurkat cell RNA spiked in.

With respect to this clonotype: A much larger clone lies one base from this, so it may be a read error. The chain joins TRBV28 to TRBJ2-7; D is perhaps TRBD2 (5 bases). The CDR3 has 12 amino acids. Germline CDR1 reads MDHEN; CDR2 reads SYDVKM. The CDR3 loop reads CVSSTPGVEQYF. In DNA form, the CDR3 reads TGTGTCAGCAGTACCCCCGGGGTCGAGCAGTACTTC.

In its sample, this clonotype was seen many times. The chain couples TRBV30 to TRBJ2-1; D might be TRBD1 (7 bases). This CDR3 comprises 13 residues. Germline CDR1 GTSNPN, CDR2 SVGIG (reference sequence). Trimming removed 4 bases from V and 2 bases from J, with 9 bases in between. CDR3: CAWTGGPYNEQFF. CDR3 DNA sequence: TGTGCCTGGACAGGGGGGCCCTACAATGAGCAGTTCTTC.